The 10 T cell receptor beta chains below come from one sample, sequenced in a study of T cell clonality in common variable immunodeficiency. Notes on the study in general: In common variable immunodeficiency, TCR beta chains reportedly carried fewer deletions and N-nucleotide insertions.

Their antigens remain unidentified. Generated by immunoSEQ multiplex PCR, the TCRdb table keeps only in-frame clones and is missing some. This record lists roughly 14,000 clones, none seen once only, and the top ten clones contain more than 10%. The sample consisted of peripheral blood mononuclear cells. These receptors were collected from a human donor with common variable immunodeficiency.

This clone has more than one count but fewer than ten. The observed sequence ends 3 residues before the CDR3 terminus, with the missing tail filled in from the germline J gene. The chain couples TRBV2 to TRBJ1-1; 11 bases match TRBD1. Per germline, CDR1 SNHLY and CDR2 FYNNEI. After removal of 6 bases from V and 0 bases from J, the junction contained 0 bases not matched to a gene. This CDR3 has 14 residues. CDR3 loop: CASRGQGVNTEAFF. The CDR3 DNA, read in part, is TGTGCCAGCAGGGGACAGGGGGTGAACACTGAA.

This clone was counted between two and nine times. The read halts 3 residues ahead of the CDR3 end, with the missing end drawn from the germline J gene. The chain employs TRBV5-5 and TRBJ1-1, with D unresolved. This CDR3 spans 13 amino acids. V gave up 0 bases and J gave up 2 bases, with 5 bases separating them. Germline assignment: CDR1 SGHKS and CDR2 YYEKEE (reference sequence). CDR3 protein: CASSLAGNTEAFF. CDR3 DNA, as far as it was read: TGTGCCAGCAGCTTGGCAGGAAACACTGAA.

This clone has at least ten counts. The read terminates 3 residues ahead of where the CDR3 ends, so the germline J gene completes it. The chain uses TRBV19 and TRBJ2-4; TRBD2 is a possible D gene (6 bases). V lost 4 bases, J lost 5 bases, and 12 bases lay in between. This CDR3 has 14 amino acids. The germline gives CDR1 LNHDA, CDR2 SQIVND (reference sequence). Partial CDR3 DNA: TGTGCCAGTAGTACAAAAAAGCGGGAAAACATT. It specifies CASSTKKRENI. The full CDR3 reads CASSTKKRENIQYF.

By sample share, this clone is medium-sized (0.01 to 0.1%). From the germline J gene comes the end of the CDR3, since the read stops 3 residues before it. The V and J genes are TRBV5-1 and TRBJ2-5, with 11 bases lining up with TRBD2. The V and J ends lost 2 bases and 5 bases, in that order; junction bases with no gene match: 8. This CDR3 is 16 amino acids long. Germline-derived CDR1 and CDR2 are SGHRS and YFSETQ. The CDR3 sequence: CASSLGLAGDGETQYF. Incomplete CDR3 DNA: TGCGCCAGCAGCTTAGGACTAGCGGGCGACGGGGAGACC.

Remarks on this clone: The observed sequence ends 3 residues before the CDR3 terminus, with the missing tail filled in from the germline J gene. This chain joins TRBV2 and TRBJ1-1, with D maybe TRBD1 (5 bases). The CDR3 runs 15 residues. V gave up 8 bases and J gave up 3 bases, with 19 bases separating them. The V gene's germline CDR1 is SNHLY and CDR2 FYNNEI. This CDR3 is CASQIGTGGDTEAFF. The CDR3 DNA, read in part, is TGTGCCAGCCAGATAGGGACGGGGGGAGACACTGAA.

This clone has more than one count but fewer than ten. The CDR3 is cut off 3 residues early in the read; its end comes from the germline J gene. The chain employs TRBV19 and TRBJ1-1, with 7 bases identical to TRBD1. The V segment lost 2 bases and the J segment 1 base; nucleotides outside the gene matches: 10. CDR3 length equals 17 residues. Germline CDR1 LNHDA, CDR2 SQIVND (reference sequence). CDR3 DNA, as far as it was read: TGTGCCAGTAGTATAAGACAGGGTTTATACCAGAACACTGAA. Translating it yields CASSIRQGLYQNTE. The complete CDR3 reads CASSIRQGLYQNTEAFF.

This clone occurred a few times. The covered CDR3 bases are TGTGCCAGCTCACCACTAGTTAGTAATCAGCCC. This sequence encodes CASSPLVSNQP. The full-length CDR3 reads as CASSPLVSNQPQHF. The gene calls are TRBV18 and TRBJ1-5; D is undetermined. The read finishes 3 residues shy of the CDR3 end, and the germline J gene is used to complete it. Per germline, CDR1 KGHSH and CDR2 LQKENI. The CDR3 has 14 amino acids. Trimming took 1 base from V and 4 from J, leaving 8 bases between them.

This clone was observed a few times. The CDR3 extends 3 residues past the end of the read, so its final part is completed from the germline J gene. The V call is TRBV5-7, the J call TRBJ1-3; no clear D. TRBV5-7 is an ORF, and what it does is uncertain. The CDR3 is 15 amino acids. V was shortened by 0 bases and J by 0 bases, with 7 bases between the two germline ends. CDR3 DNA (partial): TGTGCCAGCAGCTTGGGGCATCTCTCTGGAAACACC. Its translation: CASSLGHLSGNT. The full CDR3 is CASSLGHLSGNTIYF.

This clone was seen at least ten times. The read terminates 3 residues ahead of where the CDR3 ends, so the germline J gene completes it. The chain uses TRBV5-1 and TRBJ2-2; D gene uncertain. This CDR3 comprises 14 residues. CDR1 and CDR2 from the germline V gene are SGHRS and YFSETQ. The V gene lost 0 bases and the J gene lost 6 bases, with 9 bases spanning the gap. CDR3: CASSLEGLAGELFF. The CDR3 bases that were read are TGCGCCAGCAGCTTGGAGGGCTTGGCCGGGGAG.

A few counts support this clone. The read stops 3 residues short of the end of the CDR3; the missing end is completed from the germline J gene. Other nucleotide sequences from this sample produce the same CDR3. The rearrangement joins TRBV19 to TRBJ2-5; 7 bases map to TRBD2. The CDR3 runs to 15 residues. The V gene's germline CDR1 is LNHDA and CDR2 SQIVND (reference sequence). Trimming took 3 bases from V and 5 from J; bases not matched to a gene: 9. The CDR3 spells CASSMRTSGIETQYF. The DNA read from the CDR3 is TGTGCCAGTAGTATGCGGACGAGCGGGATTGAGACC.